These T cell receptor beta chains were read from a single sample in a study of early T cells in non-severe SARS-CoV-2 infection. TCRdb analysed the 5' RACE reads with MiXCR anew, one entry per CDR3 protein. Here the sample spans some 49,000 distinct CDR3 sequences, approximately 12% being singletons. Sequencing was carried out using whole blood. The origin of the receptors is an adult who was a healthcare worker with PCR-confirmed SARS-CoV-2 infection or an uninfected control (not recorded which). CDR3s include the opening cysteine and the closing phenylalanine or tryptophan. A D gene is named only where the DNA matches it firmly. The listing skips clone size in some rows; elsewhere it reads once, few, many or a size class.

V gene	J gene	clone size	D gene	CDR3 DNA	CDR3 protein
TRBV19	TRBJ1-6	few	NA	TGTGCCAGTAGCTCTCCCCCCCAGAATTCACCCCTCCACTTT	CASSSPPQNSPLHF
TRBV7-3	TRBJ2-7	many	NA	TGTGCCAGCAGCGCGATGCCAGTGACGGGGGAGCAGTACTTC	CASSAMPVTGEQYF
TRBV11-2	TRBJ2-7	NA	TRBD2	TGTGCCAGCAGCTTAGGACTAGCGGTAACCTACGAGCAGTACTTC	CASSLGLAVTYEQYF
TRBV12-3/TRBV12-4	TRBJ1-3	NA	NA	TGTGCCAGCAGTTTACATGGTAGCTCTGGAAACACCATATATTTT	CASSLHGSSGNTIYF
TRBV19	TRBJ2-7	NA	NA	TGTGCCAGTAGTACCGCCTTCCAGACAGGAGAGCAGTACTTC	CASSTAFQTGEQYF
TRBV4-3	TRBJ2-1	few	NA	TGCGCCAGCAGCCAGGCCAGGGGAGATGAGCAGTTCTTC	CASSQARGDEQFF
TRBV7-9	TRBJ2-1	NA	NA	TGTGCCAGCAGCCCGAGGCCGGGACTTACCTACAATGAGCAGTTCTTC	CASSPRPGLTYNEQFF
TRBV20-1	TRBJ1-4	NA	TRBD1	TGCAGTGCTGGGGACAGGGCTGAAAAACTGTTTTTT	CSAGDRAEKLFF
TRBV7-9	TRBJ2-3	many	TRBD1	TGTGCCAGCAGCTTCCGACAGGGTACAGATACGCAGTATTTT	CASSFRQGTDTQYF
TRBV29-1	TRBJ1-1	many	NA	TGCAGCGTTGACTCTACCCAGCGGCGTGAAGCTTTCTTT	CSVDSTQRREAFF
TRBV2	TRBJ1-5	many	TRBD1	TGTGCCAGCAGTGAAAGTGGGGACAGTCGATATCAGCCCCAGCATTTT	CASSESGDSRYQPQHF
TRBV12-3/TRBV12-4	TRBJ2-2	few	TRBD2	TGTGCCAGCAGTTTAGTAAGCGGGAGAGGGTCCGGGGAGCTGTTTTTT	CASSLVSGRGSGELFF
TRBV19	TRBJ2-1	many	NA	TGTGCCAGCGGTGACGTGGGTTCCTACAATGAGCAGTTCTTC	CASGDVGSYNEQFF
TRBV29-1	TRBJ1-2	few	NA	TGCAGCGCCCGGGGGATTTATGGCTACACCTTC	CSARGIYGYTF
TRBV12-3/TRBV12-4	TRBJ2-2	many	TRBD1	TGTGCCAGCAGGCCAAATCCGGGACAGGGAAGGTTGTTTTTT	CASRPNPGQGRLFF
TRBV29-1	TRBJ2-1	medium-sized	NA	TGCAGCGTTGAGAGGCAAACCTACAATGAGCAGTTCTTC	CSVERQTYNEQFF
TRBV18	TRBJ2-1	few	TRBD1	TGTGCCAGCGTTAGGACAGGCACTTACAATGAGCAGTTCTTC	CASVRTGTYNEQFF
TRBV5-1	TRBJ1-4	NA	NA	TGCGCCAGCAGCTTTGAACAGGGAGTGAACGAAAAACTGTTTTTT	CASSFEQGVNEKLFF
TRBV2	TRBJ1-5	few	NA	TGTGCCAGCAGGGGCAGCAATCAGCCCCAGCATTTT	CASRGSNQPQHF
TRBV27	TRBJ2-3	many	TRBD2	TGTGCCAGCAGTTTCCTAGCGGGCACAGATACGCAGTATTTT	CASSFLAGTDTQYF
TRBV15	TRBJ1-2	NA	NA	TGTGCCACCAGCCGGCCGGGGGCCGGCTATGGCTACACCTTC	CATSRPGAGYGYTF
TRBV5-8	TRBJ1-5	NA	NA	TGTGCCAGCAACCTGGGGGACAATATAGAGCCCCAGCATTTT	CASNLGDNIEPQHF
TRBV9	TRBJ2-7	NA	TRBD1	TGTGCCAGCAGCGCAGGACAGGGGGCCGGGTACGAGCAGTACTTC	CASSAGQGAGYEQYF
TRBV12-5	TRBJ2-3	many	NA	TGTGCTAGTGGAGAGGGTTATAGCACAGATACGCAGTATTTT	CASGEGYSTDTQYF
TRBV12-3/TRBV12-4	TRBJ2-2	NA	NA	TGTGCCAGCAACCTGAAGGATCGGACCACCGGGGAGCTGTTTTTT	CASNLKDRTTGELFF
TRBV10-3	TRBJ2-7	many	NA	TGTGCCATCAGTGAAACCTCAGGGGCCGAGCAGTACTTC	CAISETSGAEQYF
TRBV6-2/TRBV6-3	TRBJ2-1	NA	NA	TGTGCCAGCAGTATTCGGACTGACTACAATGAGCAGTTCTTC	CASSIRTDYNEQFF
TRBV14	TRBJ2-7	many	TRBD1	TGTGCCAGCAGCCCTAGAAAACGATCAGGGGGTCAGTACGAGCAGTACTTC	CASSPRKRSGGQYEQYF
TRBV29-1	TRBJ2-1	NA	NA	TGCAGCGTTGAATTACGGGAGAGGATTGAGCAGTTCTTC	CSVELRERIEQFF
TRBV7-9	TRBJ2-7	many	TRBD1	TGTGCCAGCAGCTTTGACAGGGGGTTCCCCTACGAGCAGTACTTC	CASSFDRGFPYEQYF
TRBV7-2	TRBJ2-7	few	NA	TGTGCCAGCACCACCAGCGGAGGAGGCACCTACGAGCAGTACTTC	CASTTSGGGTYEQYF
TRBV24-1	TRBJ2-5	many	TRBD2	TGTGCCACCAGTGGGACTAGCGGGATGAGGCACTTC	CATSGTSGMRHF
TRBV29-1	TRBJ2-2	few	TRBD2	TGCAGCGTTGAAGATCTTCGAGCGGGATCGGCCGGGGAGCTGTTTTTT	CSVEDLRAGSAGELFF
TRBV3-1	TRBJ1-6	few	TRBD1	TGTGCCAGCAGCCAGCCAGGGGGTAACCTCCACTTT	CASSQPGGNLHF
TRBV5-1	TRBJ2-5	few	TRBD2	TGCGCCAGCAGTCTCCCAGCGGGGGGGTCAGAGACCCAGTACTTC	CASSLPAGGSETQYF
TRBV2	TRBJ1-2	many	NA	TGTGCCAGCAGTGACCCACGCTGGACTAACTATGGCTACACCTTC	CASSDPRWTNYGYTF
TRBV6-5	TRBJ2-1	NA	NA	TGTGCCAGCAGTCTAGAAAATGAGCAGTTCTTC	CASSLENEQFF
TRBV27	TRBJ1-5	many	NA	TGTGCCAGCAGTTGGGGGCAGTTCCAGCCCCAGCATTTT	CASSWGQFQPQHF